This paragraph reports one T cell receptor beta chain. Its specificity is not known. This entry belongs to a study of brain T cells in children with intractable seizures. Study-level points and caveats: Pre-surgery blood may have been undersampled, hiding some clones. Viral specificity was inferred only from CDR3 similarity; HCMV serostatus was unknown.

This CDR3 has 17 residues. J gave up 3 bases and V 1 base, and 9 bases lay outside the gene matches. Looked up from germline, CDR1 is SGHVS and CDR2 is FQNEAQ. Time point reported: blood from clinic visit 5 months post-surgery; TSC patient then seizure free. Sequencing was limited to surgery cases with top T cell transcript signatures in brain tissue. Before surgery, patients took at least one anti-epileptic drug. The repertoire was sequenced with immunoSEQ multiplex PCR; TCRdb's copy has only in-frame clones and lacks some. The table lists about 340,000 clones, over 90% of them singletons. The sequencing used peripheral blood, collected about 5 months after surgery. The chain uses TRBV7-8 and TRBJ2-5; 9 bases line up with TRBD2. The receptor comes from a boy under two years old with tuberous sclerosis and intractable seizures. The CDR3 sequence is CASSLVFQRGEKETQYF. Here the CDR3 DNA reads TGTGCCAGCAGCTTAGTTTTTCAGCGGGGGGAGAAAGAGACCCAGTACTTC.